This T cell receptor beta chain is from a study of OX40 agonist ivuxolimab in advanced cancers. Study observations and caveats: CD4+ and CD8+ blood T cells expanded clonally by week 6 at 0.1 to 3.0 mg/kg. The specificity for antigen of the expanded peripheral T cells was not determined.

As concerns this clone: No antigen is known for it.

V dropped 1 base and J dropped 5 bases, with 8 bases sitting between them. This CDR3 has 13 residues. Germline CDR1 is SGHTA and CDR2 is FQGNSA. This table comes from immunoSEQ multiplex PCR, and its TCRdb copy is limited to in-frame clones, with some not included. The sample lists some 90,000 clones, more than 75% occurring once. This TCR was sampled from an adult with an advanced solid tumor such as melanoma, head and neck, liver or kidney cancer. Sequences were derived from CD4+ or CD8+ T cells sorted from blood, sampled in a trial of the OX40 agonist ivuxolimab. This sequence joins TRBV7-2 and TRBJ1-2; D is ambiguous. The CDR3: CASSLGARYGYTF. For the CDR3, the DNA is TGTGCCAGCAGCTTAGGAGCTCGATATGGCTACACCTTC.